This TCR beta chain was recorded in a study of T cell repertoires in cytomegalovirus infection. Study-wide context: Well-studied HLA-B-restricted CMV epitopes were used in the study alongside recently identified HLA-C-restricted ones. Study findings and constraints: Totalled public TCR beta family frequency picked out people who carried CMV plus the relevant HLA. Dominating the ex vivo response were TCR beta clonotypes that were CMV-specific and HLA-C-restricted.

The germline V gene has CDR1 SGHVS and CDR2 FQNEAQ. The CDR3 spans 15 residues. Losses at the gene ends were 5 bases for V and 0 bases for J; bases not matched to a gene: 4. TCRdb re-called the reads with MiXCR, one entry per CDR3 protein. The data hold around 500,000 distinct CDR3 sequences, with roughly 42% observed a single time. About this clonotype: The target antigen is unknown.

This chain connects TRBV7-8 to TRBJ1-3; 7 nucleotides match TRBD1. The sample consisted of cultured PBMCs, taken from culture after CMV antigen stimulation. The receptor was isolated from a human donor in good health (CMV status not recorded). Some clones in this sample may be carry-over from other donors' samples. As DNA, the CDR3 is TGTGCCAGCAGCGACGGACAGGCCTCTGGAAACACCATATATTTT. This sequence encodes CASSDGQASGNTIYF.